These 31 T cell receptor beta chains originate from one sample sequenced in a study of blood T cell repertoires in COVID-19. Using immunoSEQ multiplex PCR, the repertoire was profiled, and TCRdb retains in-frame clones only, with some absent. The table lists 150,000 to 200,000 clones, around 80% of them singletons. Material for sequencing was peripheral blood. All receptors come from a woman older than 75 with acute or convalescent COVID-19.

The chain is built from TRBV18 and TRBJ1-3; TRBD1 agrees at 10 bases. Germline CDR1 is KGHSH and CDR2 is LQKENI. The J segment lost 3 bases and the V segment lost 3 bases, leaving 8 bases of the junction unmatched. The CDR3 is 17 residues long. As DNA, the CDR3 is TGTGCCAGCTCACCGGGACAGGGGCTACTCCTTGGAAACACCATATATTTT. It specifies CASSPGQGLLLGNTIYF.

The chain combines TRBV5-6 with TRBJ1-4; 11 nucleotides agree with TRBD1. The germline CDR1 and CDR2 sequences are SGHDT and YYEEEE. This CDR3 has 16 amino acids. V was pared by 4 bases and J by 5 bases, with 7 bases of the junction left unmatched. The CDR3 loop is CASSGLDRGLNEKLFF. The CDR3 DNA reads TGTGCCAGCAGCGGACTGGACAGGGGGCTGAATGAAAAACTGTTTTTT.

A single count supports this clone. This chain connects TRBV19 to TRBJ1-2; tentatively, D is TRBD1 (5 bases). The CDR3 covers 15 residues. Trimming took off 3 bases at V and 2 bases at J, with 13 bases between the two ends. Germline CDR1 LNHDA, CDR2 SQIVND (reference sequence). CDR3 region: CASSIPAGLNYGYTF. CDR3 coding DNA: TGTGCCAGTAGTATTCCCGCAGGGTTGAACTATGGCTACACCTTC.

This clone was found once. The rearrangement uses TRBV3-1 (or the pseudogene TRBV3-2) and TRBJ2-4, with a possible D match to TRBD2 (6 bases). CDR1 and CDR2 (germline): LGHDT, YNNKEL (reference sequence). Deletions cut 1 base from V and 1 base from J, with 17 bases between. This CDR3 contains 18 residues. Here the CDR3 DNA reads TGTGCCAGCAGCCAAGTCGGGCGCGGGAAGGCGGCCAAAAACATTCAGTACTTC. Protein product: CASSQVGRGKAAKNIQYF.

V gene TRBV6-5 combines with J gene TRBJ1-1; a weak D match, TRBD1 (5 bases). With 6 bases removed from V and 4 bases from J, the gap between germline ends came to 12 bases. The CDR3 extends over 13 amino acids. Germline CDR1 reads MNHEY; CDR2 reads SVGAGI. The CDR3 is CASRRQGGTEAFF. CDR3 in DNA: TGTGCCAGCAGACGGCAGGGCGGCACTGAAGCTTTCTTT.

This clone appeared a single time. The CDR3 loop reads CASSRGGTEAFF. In DNA, the CDR3 is TGTGCCAGCTCACGAGGAGGCACTGAAGCTTTCTTT. The chain has TRBV18 and TRBJ1-1; D gene ambiguous. Germline CDR1 reads KGHSH; CDR2 reads LQKENI. Between the trimmed V and J ends, which lost 4 bases and 4 bases, there was a span of 7 bases. The CDR3 has 12 amino acids.

This chain uses TRBV6-5 with TRBJ1-5; possible D gene TRBD1, 5 bases. Trimming cost V 6 bases and J 4 bases, with 7 bases left between them. CDR3 length: 12 amino acids. Germline V lookup: CDR1 MNHEY, CDR2 SVGAGI. The CDR3 is CASSGGNQPQHF. Here the CDR3 DNA reads TGTGCCAGCAGCGGGGGGAATCAGCCCCAGCATTTT.

V gene TRBV7-4 combines with J gene TRBJ1-2; TRBD1 is a possible D gene (6 bases). Germline V gene data show CDR1 as SGHVT and CDR2 as SQSDAQ. Trimming stripped 10 bases from V and 8 bases from J, with 20 bases between. This CDR3 has 13 amino acids. The CDR3 coding sequence is TGTGCCACGTGCGGGCGGGGGCGGGAGGGCTACACCTTC. It is translated as CATCGRGREGYTF. Full variable domain (missing parts from reference TRBV7-4 and TRBJ1-2): GAGVSQSPRYKVAKRGRDVALRCDSISGHVTLYWYRQTLGQGSEVLTYSQSDAQRDKSGRPSGRFSAERPERSVSTLKIQRTEQGDSAVYLCATCGRGREGYTFGSGTRLTVV.

This chain uses TRBV19 with TRBJ1-5; D is perhaps TRBD1 (6 bases). The CDR3 length is 13 residues. Germline assignment: CDR1 LNHDA and CDR2 SQIVND (reference sequence). V was pared by 7 bases and J by 2 bases, with 9 bases between. CDR3 sequence: CASTGAGNQPQHF. CDR3 nucleotides: TGTGCCAGTACAGGGGCGGGCAATCAGCCCCAGCATTTT.

A single count supports this clone. This chain joins TRBV15 and TRBJ2-1; 7 positions match TRBD2. Germline V gives CDR1 LNHNV, CDR2 YYDKDF (reference sequence). V lost 1 base to trimming and J lost 1 base; unmatched junction nucleotides: 4. The CDR3 totals 16 residues. CDR3 loop: CATSRAGGRSYNEQFF. The CDR3 DNA sequence: TGTGCCACCAGCAGAGCGGGCGGGAGATCCTACAATGAGCAGTTCTTC.

V and J are TRBV30 and TRBJ2-7, with a tentative D call TRBD1 (5 bases). Germline V gene lookup returns CDR1 GTSNPN and CDR2 SVGIG (reference sequence). Trimming shortened V by 2 bases and J by 0 bases, and 14 bases separated the two germline ends. The CDR3 has 15 amino acids. The CDR3 reads CAWSRNRFRSYEQYF. CDR3 nucleotides: TGTGCCTGGAGTCGCAACAGGTTTCGCTCCTACGAGCAGTACTTC.

The gene calls are TRBV9 and TRBJ2-3; 9 nucleotides align to TRBD2. With 1 base clipped from V and 2 bases from J, the junction kept 8 bases outside the gene matches. CDR1 and CDR2 (germline): SGDLS, YYNGEE. The CDR3 loop spans 17 amino acids. CDR3 sequence (DNA): TGTGCCAGCAGCGTAACGACTAGCGGTGGTTTCACAGATACGCAGTATTTT. It is translated as CASSVTTSGGFTDTQYF.

This chain links TRBV30 with TRBJ1-2, with 8 bases lining up with TRBD1. V was clipped by 5 bases and J by 9 bases; unmatched bases: 8. The CDR3 sequence is 12 residues long. Germline CDR1 GTSNPN, CDR2 SVGIG (reference sequence). The CDR3 protein is CAWGFGQGSYTF. The CDR3 coding sequence is TGTGCCTGGGGTTTCGGACAGGGAAGCTACACCTTC.

The chain employs TRBV15 and TRBJ2-5; 8 nucleotides match TRBD1. Germline V lookup: CDR1 LNHNV, CDR2 YYDKDF (reference sequence). This CDR3 spans 14 amino acids. Losses at the gene ends were 4 bases for V and 5 bases for J; bases not matched to a gene: 6. The CDR3: CATSNRQGWETQYF. CDR3 DNA: TGTGCCACCAGCAACCGACAGGGGTGGGAGACCCAGTACTTC.

The chain joins TRBV15 to TRBJ2-1; TRBD2 aligns across 13 bases. This CDR3 region has 21 residues. Germline V CDR1 and CDR2: LNHNV, YYDKDF (reference sequence). J gave up 8 bases and V 0 bases, and 19 bases lay outside the gene matches. CDR3 bases: TGTGCCACCAGCAGAGACCGACCGGGACTAGCGGGAAAGGGGGAGTGGGATGAGCAGTTCTTC. Translation gives CATSRDRPGLAGKGEWDEQFF.

In this sample, this clone turned up a few times. The chain combines TRBV5-1 with TRBJ2-5; 13 bases map to TRBD2. Germline loops: CDR1 SGHRS, CDR2 YFSETQ. The J segment lost 1 base and the V segment lost 0 bases, leaving 9 bases of the junction unmatched. The CDR3 sequence is 19 residues long. For the CDR3, the DNA is TGCGCCAGCAGCTTGGCCGGAACTAGCGGGGGGGCCTTCCAAGAGACCCAGTACTTC. Translating it yields CASSLAGTSGGAFQETQYF.

The gene calls are TRBV6-2 or TRBV6-3 and TRBJ1-5; TRBD1 aligns across 7 bases. V was pared by 2 bases and J by 11 bases, with 9 bases of the junction left unmatched. Germline values: CDR1 MNHEY, CDR2 SVGEGT. This CDR3 comprises 14 residues. The DNA for the CDR3 is TGTGCCAGCAGTTACGGGATAGGGGGCGTTACCCAGCATTTT. Its translation is CASSYGIGGVTQHF.

V and J are TRBV7-6 and TRBJ2-5; 12 nucleotides agree with TRBD2. Germline assignment: CDR1 SGHVS and CDR2 FNYEAQ. CDR3 size: 18 residues. The J segment lost 1 base and the V segment lost 1 base, leaving 7 bases of the junction unmatched. The CDR3 loop is CASSLEFPGLAGQETQYF. Here the CDR3 DNA reads TGTGCCAGCAGCTTAGAATTTCCGGGACTAGCGGGCCAAGAGACCCAGTACTTC.

V gene TRBV20-1 combines with J gene TRBJ2-3; D ambiguous. This CDR3 region has 16 residues. Germline V CDR1 and CDR2: DFQATT, SNEGSKA (reference sequence). V lost 3 bases, J lost 3 bases, and 19 bases lay in between. CDR3: CSASTSRGFGTDTQYF. The DNA for the CDR3 is TGCAGTGCTAGTACCTCGAGAGGATTTGGTACAGATACGCAGTATTTT.

V usage is TRBV7-9 and J usage is TRBJ1-5; D unresolved. V shed 5 bases and J shed 4 bases, with 9 bases lying between them. Germline assignment: CDR1 SEHNR and CDR2 FQNEAQ (reference sequence). This CDR3 comprises 13 residues. Here the CDR3 DNA reads TGTGCCAGCAGCCCAACAGATAATCAGCCCCAGCATTTT. Translated: CASSPTDNQPQHF. The whole variable domain, remainder taken from reference TRBV7-9 and TRBJ1-5, is DTGVSQNPRHKITKRGQNVTFRCDPISEHNRLYWYRQTLGQGPEFLTYFQNEAQLEKSRLLSDRFSAERPKGSFSTLEIQRTEQGDSAMYLCASSPTDNQPQHFGDGTRLSIL.

CDR3 coding DNA: TGCGCCAGCAGCCAAGATGGGGGCGGCCAAGAGACCCAGTACTTC. This encodes CASSQDGGGQETQYF. The rearrangement links TRBV4-1 to TRBJ2-5, with D perhaps matching TRBD1 (6 bases). Germline loops: CDR1 MGHRA, CDR2 YSYEKL. This CDR3 region has 15 residues. Deletions cut 0 bases from V and 1 base from J, with 9 bases between.

V usage is TRBV30 and J usage is TRBJ2-1; D possibly corresponds to TRBD2 (6 bases). CDR3 length equals 15 residues. The V end was cut by 1 base, the J end by 4 bases, with 14 bases between. Germline values: CDR1 GTSNPN, CDR2 SVGIG (reference sequence). CDR3 DNA sequence: TGTGCCTGGAGTGGGTACGGGACTTCTTACAATGAGCAGTTCTTC. Its protein is CAWSGYGTSYNEQFF.

The chain carries TRBV28 and TRBJ1-1, with D possibly matching TRBD1 (6 bases). Germline V gene lookup returns CDR1 MDHEN and CDR2 SYDVKM. The CDR3 totals 13 residues. Trimming pared 5 bases from V and 8 bases from J, leaving 15 bases between. In DNA form, the CDR3 reads TGTGCCAGCAGTGCTAATCCTGACAGGGAAGCTTTCTTT. This translates into CASSANPDREAFF.

V and J are TRBV19 and TRBJ1-3; D is unclear. The V and J ends lost 3 bases and 2 bases respectively, with 8 bases between them. Germline CDR1 reads LNHDA; CDR2 reads SQIVND (reference sequence). The CDR3 is 14 residues long. CDR3 sequence reads: CASSIEAAGNTIYF. In nucleotides, the CDR3 is TGTGCCAGTAGTATTGAGGCGGCTGGAAACACCATATATTTT.

V gene TRBV4-1 combines with J gene TRBJ2-1; 10 nucleotides agree with TRBD2. The CDR3 runs 16 residues. V shed 5 bases and J 4 bases; nucleotides not matched to a gene: 8. Germline CDR1 is MGHRA and CDR2 is YSYEKL. CDR3 sequence: CASSSLPGLAYNEQFF. In nucleotides, the CDR3 is TGCGCCAGCAGCTCATTACCGGGACTAGCGTACAATGAGCAGTTCTTC.

Note on this clone: The germline gene is not matched at one end of the junction; a read error may be the cause. The rearrangement uses TRBV7-7 and TRBJ2-1; 7 nucleotides line up with TRBD2. The CDR3 is made up of 18 amino acids. Germline V gene data show CDR1 as SSHAT and CDR2 as FNYEAQ (reference sequence). The CDR3 region has the DNA TGTGCTAGCAGCTTAGTAGCTAGCGGAATGAGCTCCTACAATGAGCAGTTCTTC. Protein product: CASSLVASGMSSYNEQFF.

The genes are TRBV5-1 and TRBJ2-2; TRBD1 matches at 9 bases. This CDR3 has 16 amino acids. The J segment lost 8 bases and the V segment lost 5 bases, leaving 13 bases of the junction unmatched. Germline V gene data show CDR1 as SGHRS and CDR2 as YFSETQ. The CDR3 coding sequence is TGCGCCAGCAGTTATTCGGTCGGACAGGGGAGTGGGGAGCTGTTTTTT. Amino acid sequence: CASSYSVGQGSGELFF.

This rearrangement joins TRBV20-1 to TRBJ2-7, with D hard to call. Germline assignment: CDR1 DFQATT and CDR2 SNEGSKA (reference sequence). Trimming shortened V by 7 bases and J by 1 base, and 8 bases separated the two germline ends. The CDR3 contains 11 residues. CDR3: CSGSRSYEQYF. The CDR3 DNA follows: TGCAGTGGGTCTAGGTCCTACGAGCAGTACTTC.

The table lists this clone with a count of one. The gene calls are TRBV5-6 and TRBJ2-1; D might be TRBD1 (6 bases). V lost 4 bases and J lost 9, with 11 bases in between. CDR1 is SGHDT and CDR2 is YYEEEE in the germline V gene. CDR3 length equals 12 residues. Written as DNA, the CDR3 is TGTGCCAGCAGCCGAGTAGGGGGTGAGCAGTTCTTC. Translation: CASSRVGGEQFF.

This clone was observed a few times. V is TRBV25-1 and J is TRBJ1-6; D gene uncertain. The CDR3 covers 14 residues. The V end was cut by 7 bases, the J end by 7 bases, with 14 bases between. Germline loops: CDR1 MGHDK, CDR2 SYGVNS. The CDR3 DNA sequence: TGTGCCAGCATCCGAGCGGCAGGCAATTCACCCCTCCACTTT. This sequence encodes CASIRAAGNSPLHF.

The rearrangement joins TRBV3-1 (or the pseudogene TRBV3-2) to TRBJ1-4, with a weak D call TRBD1 (6 bases). CDR1 LGHDT and CDR2 YNNKEL come from the germline V gene (reference sequence). The CDR3 has 16 residues. V was trimmed by 0 bases and J by 4 bases, leaving 12 bases between them. The CDR3 DNA reads TGTGCCAGCAGCCAAGATGTGTGGACAGTTAATGAAAAACTGTTTTTT. It encodes CASSQDVWTVNEKLFF.